The 25 T cell receptor beta chains in this list originate from one sample, sequenced in a study of OX40 agonist ivuxolimab in advanced cancers. The assay was immunoSEQ multiplex PCR, and TCRdb's table has in-frame clones only and misses some. This sample carries over 20,000 clones, roughly 78% of them seen once, and the ten largest clones take over 1.1%. Sequences were derived from CD4+ or CD8+ T cells sorted from blood, sampled in a trial of the OX40 agonist ivuxolimab. Receptors were obtained from an adult with an advanced solid tumor such as melanoma, head and neck, liver or kidney cancer.

The rearrangement uses TRBV4-2 and TRBJ2-1; D is unclear. The germline CDR1 and CDR2 sequences are LGHNA and YNFKEQ. Trimming took 2 bases from V and 6 from J, leaving 8 bases between them. The CDR3 runs to 13 residues. CDR3 sequence: CASSQRTGNEQFF. The CDR3 nucleotides read TGTGCCAGCAGCCAACGCACCGGCAATGAGCAGTTCTTC.

The gene calls are TRBV5-6 and TRBJ1-2, with no clear D. Germline CDR1 is SGHDT and CDR2 is YYEEEE. CDR3 size: 13 residues. V gave up 3 bases and J gave up 4 bases, with 10 bases separating them. The CDR3 DNA is TGTGCCAGCAGCTCCCGCGAGGGCTATGGCTACACCTTC. This gives the protein CASSSREGYGYTF.

This clone appeared a few times. The chain links TRBV2 to TRBJ1-5; 9 bases match TRBD1. Trimming took 6 bases from V and 4 from J; bases not matched to a gene: 1. This CDR3 spans 13 amino acids. CDR1 and CDR2 (germline): SNHLY, FYNNEI. The CDR3 protein is CASRGTGNQPQHF. The CDR3 bases are TGTGCCAGCAGGGGGACAGGGAATCAGCCCCAGCATTTT.

J is TRBJ1-5 and V is TRBV7-9; the D is unclear. The CDR3 sequence is 13 residues long. CDR1 is SEHNR, CDR2 FQNEAQ, per germline (reference sequence). The V end was cut by 5 bases, the J end by 0 bases, with 5 bases between. The CDR3 sequence: CASSTYSNQPQHF. The CDR3 bases are TGTGCCAGCAGCACATATAGCAATCAGCCCCAGCATTTT. The full variable domain, completed using reference TRBV7-9 and TRBJ1-5, is DTGVSQNPRHKITKRGQNVTFRCDPISEHNRLYWYRQTLGQGPEFLTYFQNEAQLEKSRLLSDRFSAERPKGSFSTLEIQRTEQGDSAMYLCASSTYSNQPQHFGDGTRLSIL.

The chain couples TRBV6-1 to TRBJ1-5, with D hard to call. Trimming left V 3 bases short and J 0 bases short, with 6 bases between. Germline V CDR1 and CDR2: MNHNS, SASEGT. The CDR3 has 14 amino acids. The CDR3 nucleotides read TGTGCCAGCAGTGATCTGGGTAGCAATCAGCCCCAGCATTTT. This translates into CASSDLGSNQPQHF.

The chain combines TRBV4-1 with TRBJ1-1; D gene unclear. Trimming took off 4 bases at V and 1 base at J, with 10 bases between the two ends. The length of the CDR3 is 14 residues. Germline V CDR1 and CDR2: MGHRA, YSYEKL. CDR3 loop: CASSRGPTNTEAFF. The DNA for the CDR3 is TGCGCCAGCAGCCGTGGACCGACGAACACTGAAGCTTTCTTT.

The gene calls are TRBV4-2 and TRBJ1-2; the D gene is possibly TRBD1 (5 bases). With 0 bases removed from V and 6 bases from J, the gap between germline ends came to 14 bases. The CDR3 has 15 residues. Germline CDR1 reads LGHNA; CDR2 reads YNFKEQ. This CDR3 is CASSQDESGRDGYTF. CDR3 nucleotide sequence: TGTGCCAGCAGCCAAGATGAGTCAGGGCGGGATGGCTACACCTTC.

The V and J genes are TRBV27 and TRBJ2-1; D may be TRBD1 or TRBD2 (5 bases each). This CDR3 contains 16 residues. Trimming removed 4 bases at V and 6 bases at J, with 19 bases between. Germline loops: CDR1 MNHEY, CDR2 SMNVEV (reference sequence). The CDR3 loop reads CASSSPSGPGANEQFF. The CDR3 DNA sequence: TGTGCCAGCAGTTCTCCGAGCGGCCCTGGGGCCAATGAGCAGTTCTTC.

The rearrangement uses TRBV28 and TRBJ2-7, with 8 bases that match TRBD2. The CDR3 sequence is 15 residues long. The ends lost 6 bases at V and 4 bases at J; junction bases unmatched: 11. Germline CDR1 reads MDHEN; CDR2 reads SYDVKM. CDR3 protein: CASRNNGLARYEQYF. The CDR3 DNA reads TGTGCCAGCAGGAATAATGGACTAGCCCGGTACGAGCAGTACTTC.

V usage is TRBV28 and J usage is TRBJ1-2; D is unclear. The V gene's germline CDR1 is MDHEN and CDR2 SYDVKM. The CDR3 loop spans 13 amino acids. V lost 3 bases and J lost 6, with 11 bases in between. CDR3 loop: CASSLKDGDGYTF. CDR3 bases: TGTGCCAGCAGTTTGAAGGACGGGGATGGCTACACCTTC.

The genes are TRBV19 and TRBJ1-3; D is unresolved. The CDR3 totals 13 residues. V was clipped by 5 bases and J by 4 bases, with 9 bases between them. Germline CDR1 and CDR2: LNHDA and SQIVND (reference sequence). The CDR3 bases are TGTGCCAGTAGTCCAGAACAGGGAAACACCATATATTTT. Protein: CASSPEQGNTIYF.

J is TRBJ2-7 and V is TRBV6-5; 10 nucleotides match TRBD1. Germline assignment: CDR1 MNHEY and CDR2 SVGAGI. The CDR3 contains 14 residues. V lost 6 bases, J lost 4 bases, and 6 bases stayed unmatched. This CDR3 reads CASSVRTGGYEQYF. The DNA for the CDR3 is TGTGCCAGCAGCGTACGGACAGGGGGGTACGAGCAGTACTTC.

J is TRBJ2-2 and V is TRBV7-2, with D unresolved. V lost 3 bases and J lost 7, with 12 bases in between. The germline gives CDR1 SGHTA, CDR2 FQGNSA. This CDR3 is built from 14 residues. CDR3 amino acids: CASSLTAGGGELFF. For the CDR3, the DNA is TGTGCCAGCAGCTTGACGGCCGGCGGCGGGGAGCTGTTTTTT.

CDR3 amino acids: CASTSVGTGNTIYF. The CDR3 DNA follows: TGTGCCAGCACCTCTGTCGGGACTGGAAACACCATATATTTT. The gene calls are TRBV4-2 and TRBJ1-3; D remains ambiguous. The germline V gene encodes CDR1 LGHNA and CDR2 YNFKEQ. The CDR3 totals 14 residues. V dropped 7 bases and J dropped 2 bases, with 12 bases sitting between them.

CDR3 sequence: CASSLTPEFPQYF. CDR3 nucleotide sequence: TGTGCCAGTAGCCTCACCCCCGAGTTTCCGCAGTATTTT. The V and J genes are TRBV19 and TRBJ2-3; D gene uncertain. Germline V gene data show CDR1 as LNHDA and CDR2 as SQIVND (reference sequence). Trimming removed 6 bases at V and 10 bases at J, with 17 bases between. The CDR3 loop spans 13 amino acids.

The chain combines TRBV6-1 with TRBJ1-6; D ambiguous. Germline V gives CDR1 MNHNS, CDR2 SASEGT. The CDR3 is made up of 15 amino acids. With 0 bases removed from V and 0 bases from J, the gap between germline ends came to 3 bases. CDR3 amino acids: CASSEASSYNSPLHF. The CDR3 coding sequence is TGTGCCAGCAGTGAAGCCAGCTCCTATAATTCACCCCTCCACTTT.

The chain is built from TRBV2 and TRBJ2-5; TRBD2 matches at 8 bases. Germline values: CDR1 SNHLY, CDR2 FYNNEI. This CDR3 comprises 14 residues. The junction had 6 bases not matched to a gene; V was cut back by 5 bases and J by 4 bases. CDR3 nucleotide sequence: TGTGCCAGCAGTCTTGTCGGGGGGGGAGAGACCCAGTACTTC. Protein: CASSLVGGGETQYF.

The chain couples TRBV6-5 to TRBJ2-7; D is unresolved. Germline CDR1 MNHEY, CDR2 SVGAGI. The V end lost 5 bases, the J end lost 9 bases, and 11 bases lay between the germline ends. The CDR3 totals 11 residues. CDR3 sequence reads: CASSEATGQYF. The CDR3 nucleotides are TGTGCCAGCAGTGAAGCCACGGGGCAGTACTTC.

On this clone: Relative to the germline gene, one junction end is altered; a read error may explain this. V is TRBV28 and J is TRBJ2-3; 9 bases are shared with TRBD2. The germline V gene has CDR1 MDHEN and CDR2 SYDVKM. The CDR3 spans 14 residues. The CDR3: CASSIGTSIDTQYF. For the CDR3, the DNA is TGTGCCAGCAGTATCGGGACTAGCATAGATACGCAGTATTTT. Drawing the rest from reference TRBV28 and TRBJ2-3, the complete variable domain is DVKVTQSSRYLVKRTGEKVFLECVQDMDHENMFWYRQDPGLGLRLIYFSYDVKMKEKGDIPEGYSVSREKKERFSLILESASTNQTSMYLCASSIGTSIDTQYFGPGTRLTVL.

V is TRBV7-2 and J is TRBJ2-5; the D call may be TRBD1 or TRBD2 (7 bases each). Per the germline V gene, CDR1 is SGHTA and CDR2 is FQGNSA. V shed 5 bases and J shed 5 bases, with 18 bases lying between them. This CDR3 has 15 residues. The DNA for the CDR3 is TGTGCCAGCAGCCCCCAGGCAGGGGGGGTGGAGACCCAGTACTTC. It encodes CASSPQAGGVETQYF.

The chain carries TRBV6-5 and TRBJ2-1; D is uncertain. This CDR3 is 14 amino acids long. CDR1 and CDR2 from the germline V gene are MNHEY and SVGAGI. Trimming removed 0 bases from V and 3 bases from J, with 6 bases in between. The CDR3 reads CASSYSTHYNEQFF. In DNA, the CDR3 is TGTGCCAGCAGTTACTCGACTCACTACAATGAGCAGTTCTTC.

The rearrangement links TRBV4-2 to TRBJ2-6; tentatively, D is TRBD2 (6 bases). CDR1 and CDR2 from the germline V gene are LGHNA and YNFKEQ. The V and J ends lost 1 base and 1 base respectively, with 8 bases between them. This CDR3 contains 16 residues. Here the CDR3 reads CASSQGDWSGANVLTF. CDR3 nucleotide sequence: TGTGCCAGCAGCCAAGGGGACTGGTCTGGGGCCAACGTCCTGACTTTC.

The chain recombines TRBV5-1 with TRBJ2-7; 9 nucleotides match TRBD1. The junction had 6 bases not matched to a gene; V was cut back by 5 bases and J by 6 bases. The CDR3 runs to 13 residues. Germline CDR1 and CDR2: SGHRS and YFSETQ. Here the CDR3 reads CASRPGQGAEQYF. The CDR3 region has the DNA TGCGCCAGCAGACCGGGACAGGGCGCCGAGCAGTACTTC.

This clone was found once. The chain couples TRBV6-1 to TRBJ1-5; D might be TRBD1 (5 bases). This CDR3 has 13 residues. Germline V gives CDR1 MNHNS, CDR2 SASEGT. The V and J ends lost 5 bases and 7 bases respectively, with 12 bases between them. The CDR3 DNA reads as TGTGCCAGCAGTCGGAGGGGCGGGCAGCCCCAGCATTTT. It codes for CASSRRGGQPQHF.

The genes are TRBV7-2 and TRBJ1-1, with D perhaps TRBD1 (5 bases). The CDR3 length is 14 residues. Trimming shortened V by 5 bases and J by 0 bases, and 10 bases separated the two germline ends. Germline-derived CDR1 and CDR2 are SGHTA and FQGNSA. The CDR3 sequence is CASSKTDMNTEAFF. In DNA, the CDR3 is TGTGCCAGCAGCAAGACAGACATGAACACTGAAGCTTTCTTT.